This T cell receptor (beta chain) was found in a study of shared clonotypes between healthy human individuals. About the research overall: The cohort had two women and three men, ages 18 to 49.

Libraries were prepared by immunoSEQ multiplex PCR; TCRdb keeps only in-frame clonotypes and omits some of them. The sample lists roughly 1,500,000 clones; approximately 98% were seen once. Study-wide results and limits: Blood was the only sampled material, and tissue repertoires likely differ. The expectation was that sequencing depth would affect clonotype sharing among donors.

As regards this clone: Its cognate antigen is unknown.

V was trimmed by 6 bases and J by 5 bases, leaving 10 bases between them. Germline V gene data show CDR1 as LNHNV and CDR2 as YYDKDF (reference sequence). This CDR3 spans 13 amino acids. A split of CD4+ cells into CD45RA+ naive and CD45RA-negative memory subsets was performed. This clonotype was sampled from a man between 25 and 39 years old in good health. Sequenced sample: naive CD4+ T cells sorted from blood. The subset here: CD45RA+ positively selected. The V call is TRBV15, the J call TRBJ1-4, with D possibly being TRBD1 (5 bases). CDR3 protein: CATRGVLNEKLFF. The CDR3 DNA reads as TGTGCCACCAGGGGGGTACTAAATGAAAAACTGTTTTTT.